Below, 14 T cell receptor beta chains from the same sample are listed, as sequenced in a study of human T cells and chemical hapten exposure. The sample's time point: pre-sensitization, week 0. Noted treatment: therapeutic diphenylcyclopropenone sensitization with weekly scalp DPC. Via MiXCR, TCRdb re-called the RACE reads, giving one row per CDR3 protein. The table has fewer than 200,000 distinct CDR3 sequences, approximately 29% seen once. Specimen: whole blood, collected in connection with sensitization to the hapten diphenylcyclopropenone (DPC). Source of these receptors: a woman aged 25 to 45 with alopecia areata. Some clones in this sample may be carry-over from other donors' samples.

The chain has TRBV29-1 and TRBJ1-6; D is perhaps TRBD1 (6 bases). Germline CDR1 SQVTM, CDR2 ANQGSEA. This CDR3 is 13 amino acids long. V was trimmed by 5 bases and J by 4 bases, leaving 9 bases between them. This CDR3 reads CSVRDTYNSPLHF. CDR3 nucleotide sequence: TGCAGCGTTAGGGACACATATAATTCACCCCTCCACTTT.

The rearrangement uses TRBV10-2 and TRBJ2-1; 9 bases are a match to TRBD2. With 4 bases clipped from V and 7 bases from J, the junction kept 8 bases outside the gene matches. CDR3 length: 15 residues. Germline assignment: CDR1 WSHSY and CDR2 SAAADI. CDR3 DNA: TGCGCCAGCAGTGTGAGTCGGGCGGGAGGGAATGAGCAGTTCTTC. This gives the protein CASSVSRAGGNEQFF.

This clonotype was detected ten times or more. The chain couples TRBV7-2 to TRBJ2-2, with D possibly being TRBD1 (6 bases). V dropped 2 bases and J dropped 7 bases, with 11 bases sitting between them. Looked up from germline, CDR1 is SGHTA and CDR2 is FQGNSA. The CDR3 has 14 residues. The DNA for the CDR3 is TGTGCCAGCAGCTTACAGGGGCTCAGCGGGGAGCTGTTTTTT. Its protein product is CASSLQGLSGELFF.

This sequence joins TRBV20-1 and TRBJ1-5, with no clear D. CDR3 length: 14 residues. V was cut by 6 bases and J by 3 bases, with 15 bases left in between. Germline CDR1 DFQATT, CDR2 SNEGSKA (reference sequence). The chain's CDR3 is CSARRAVNNQPQHF. The CDR3 nucleotides read TGCAGTGCCCGTCGGGCAGTTAACAATCAGCCCCAGCATTTT.

The chain uses TRBV10-3 and TRBJ2-1, with 9 nucleotides matching TRBD1. This CDR3 spans 17 amino acids. Trimming took 3 bases from V and 6 from J; bases not matched to a gene: 12. Germline loops: CDR1 ENHRY, CDR2 SYGVKD. This CDR3 reads CAISDSRDRAGVNEQFF. DNA for the CDR3: TGTGCCATCAGTGATTCCCGGGACAGGGCCGGGGTCAATGAGCAGTTCTTC.

The gene calls are TRBV29-1 and TRBJ2-2, with D maybe TRBD1 (5 bases). CDR3 length: 13 residues. Germline loops: CDR1 SQVTM, CDR2 ANQGSEA. V lost 6 bases to trimming and J lost 2 bases, with 10 bases between them. In DNA, the CDR3 is TGCAGCGTCGGTGGGGCCAACACCGGGGAGCTGTTTTTT. Its protein is CSVGGANTGELFF.

This clonotype was recorded a few times. The CDR3 loop is CSARLGVNQPQHF. The DNA for the CDR3 is TGCAGTGCTAGATTGGGGGTAAATCAGCCCCAGCATTTT. The chain combines TRBV20-1 with TRBJ1-5; possible D gene TRBD1, 5 bases. V lost 2 bases and J 4 bases, leaving 9 bases between the germline ends. This CDR3 contains 13 residues. Germline CDR1 DFQATT, CDR2 SNEGSKA (reference sequence).

CDR3 coding DNA: TGTGCCAGCAGTGGAAAGGGGAACACTGAAGCTTTCTTT. It codes for CASSGKGNTEAFF. This chain joins TRBV28 and TRBJ1-1, with D unresolved. V dropped 5 bases and J dropped 1 base, with 8 bases sitting between them. CDR1 is MDHEN, CDR2 SYDVKM, per germline. The CDR3 is 13 amino acids.

The chain carries TRBV29-1 and TRBJ2-7; 7 bases match TRBD1. The V gene's germline CDR1 is SQVTM and CDR2 ANQGSEA. The junction had 1 base not matched to a gene; V was cut back by 6 bases and J by 5 bases. CDR3 length: 10 residues. CDR3 sequence (DNA): TGCAGCGTGGGACAGAACGAGCAGTACTTC. As protein: CSVGQNEQYF.

J is TRBJ2-7 and V is TRBV5-4; TRBD1 agrees at 9 bases. From germline, CDR1 is SGHNT and CDR2 YYREEE (reference sequence). The CDR3 contains 15 residues. Unmatched junction bases numbered 10, after V lost 4 bases and J lost 5 bases. The CDR3 DNA is TGTGCCAGCAGCGGCCCCGGCACAGGGGGCCACGAGCAGTACTTC. Encoded protein: CASSGPGTGGHEQYF.

In its sample, this clonotype was seen many times. The V and J genes are TRBV4-3 and TRBJ2-7; weak D call: TRBD1 (6 bases). The CDR3 sequence is 17 residues long. The ends were cut back, 0 bases at V and 4 bases at J, with 19 bases in the middle. Per the germline V gene, CDR1 is LGHNA and CDR2 is YSLEER. The CDR3 DNA sequence: TGCGCCAGCAGCCAAGAATTGCTCGACAGGTTCGTATACGAGCAGTACTTC. Its translation: CASSQELLDRFVYEQYF.

This clonotype was seen only a few times. CDR3 residues: CASSNRQAANTEAFF. CDR3 nucleotide sequence: TGTGCCAGCAGCAATAGACAGGCGGCGAACACTGAAGCTTTCTTT. This chain connects TRBV21-1 to TRBJ1-1; no check of the table's D call, TRBD1, against the DNA was made. TRBV21-1 has pseudogene status. The CDR3 is 15 residues long.

The rearrangement joins TRBV28 to TRBJ2-5, with a weak D call TRBD1 (5 bases). In germline, CDR1 is MDHEN, CDR2 SYDVKM. The CDR3 loop spans 13 amino acids. Between the trimmed V and J ends, which lost 7 bases and 3 bases, there was a span of 12 bases. CDR3 residues: CASNPQVKETQYF. In DNA, the CDR3 is TGTGCCAGCAACCCACAGGTGAAAGAGACCCAGTACTTC. The whole variable domain, remainder taken from reference TRBV28 and TRBJ2-5, is DVKVTQSSRYLVKRTGEKVFLECVQDMDHENMFWYRQDPGLGLRLIYFSYDVKMKEKGDIPEGYSVSREKKERFSLILESASTNQTSMYLCASNPQVKETQYFGPGTRLLVL.

This sequence joins TRBV5-6 and TRBJ2-1; perhaps TRBD1 as D (6 bases). The V gene's germline CDR1 is SGHDT and CDR2 YYEEEE. CDR3 length: 15 residues. The V end lost 3 bases, the J end lost 0 bases, and 10 bases lay between the germline ends. The CDR3, as DNA: TGTGCCAGCAGCTGGGACATAACCTCCTACAATGAGCAGTTCTTC. Its protein product is CASSWDITSYNEQFF.